Detailed here is one TCR beta chain. The data stem from a study of control samples from healthy donors and cancer patients. V was pared by 5 bases and J by 2 bases, with 6 bases of the junction left unmatched. This CDR3 contains 15 residues. Germline CDR1 reads LNHDA; CDR2 reads SQIVND (reference sequence). Assay: immunoSEQ multiplex PCR; the TCRdb copy retains only in-frame clones and omits some. This sample has 150,000 to 200,000 clones, with about nine tenths found just once. Source material: blood. The chain recombines TRBV19 with TRBJ2-7, with 10 bases lining up with TRBD1. The sequence was obtained from a woman aged 40 to 50 in good health. The CDR3 sequence: CASSRSGTGAYEQYF. The CDR3, as DNA: TGTGCCAGTAGTCGGTCCGGGACAGGGGCCTACGAGCAGTACTTC.